The rows below give T cell receptor beta chains drawn from one sample of a study of cytomegalovirus exposure and HLA in healthy donors. Measured with immunoSEQ multiplex PCR; TCRdb has only the in-frame clones, and not every one. Here the sample spans over 200,000 clones, approximately 70% being singletons. The sample was PBMCs. These receptors were collected from a woman aged 25 to 39 in good health and CMV-seronegative. Both conserved end residues are part of each CDR3. D genes are given only for firm matches. Clone size, where shown, is once, few, many, or a class for clones that have expanded.

CDR3 DNA | CDR3 protein | J gene | clone size | D gene | V gene
TGTGCCAGCAGCTTAGAATGGACAGGGGCCAGGCAGCCCCAGCATTTT | CASSLEWTGARQPQHF | TRBJ1-5 | NA | TRBD1 | TRBV7-8
TGTGCCAGCAGTTCCAGGGGTAGCTATGGCTACACCTTC | CASSSRGSYGYTF | TRBJ1-2 | NA | NA | TRBV27
TGCAGCCTCCAGGGACTAGCGGGAACCGGTGAGCAGTTCTTC | CSLQGLAGTGEQFF | TRBJ2-1 | NA | TRBD2 | TRBV29-1
TGTGCCAGCAGTTTTAGCGGGGGGTCTAACTATGGCTACACCTTC | CASSFSGGSNYGYTF | TRBJ1-2 | NA | NA | TRBV6-5
TGTGCCAGCAGCTTGTCCTCTAATTGGAATCAGCCCCAGCATTTT | CASSLSSNWNQPQHF | TRBJ1-5 | NA | NA | TRBV5-8
TGTGCCAGCAGCTTTTGGATAGCGGGAACCTACGAGCAGTACTTC | CASSFWIAGTYEQYF | TRBJ2-7 | NA | TRBD2 | TRBV5-6
TGTGCCACCAGCAGAGATGTCCAGGACGAGCAGTACTTC | CATSRDVQDEQYF | TRBJ2-7 | NA | NA | TRBV15
TGTGCCAGCACAGGGGCAGGGGGAAACTATGGCTACACCTTC | CASTGAGGNYGYTF | TRBJ1-2 | NA | TRBD1 | TRBV27
TGCGCCAGCAGCCAACCCGGACAGGGAAGGAACTATGGCTACACCTTC | CASSQPGQGRNYGYTF | TRBJ1-2 | NA | TRBD1 | TRBV4-1
TGCGCCAGCAGCTTTCCGGGACAGGGGGGAAGCACTGAAGCTTTCTTT | CASSFPGQGGSTEAFF | TRBJ1-1 | NA | TRBD1 | TRBV5-1
TGTGCCAGCATGGGGACAGGGTTCGGAAACACCATATATTTT | CASMGTGFGNTIYF | TRBJ1-3 | once | TRBD1 | TRBV2
TGTGCCAGCAGTCTGGACATGCCACCCCACGAGCAGTACTTC | CASSLDMPPHEQYF | TRBJ2-7 | NA | NA | TRBV2
TGTGTCAGCACCACGGGGGCGGGAGGGTTGAGAGCCGGGGAGCTGTTTTTT | CVSTTGAGGLRAGELFF | TRBJ2-2 | NA | TRBD2 | TRBV7-2
TGTGCCAGCAAAGATGCGGAAATCGACAATGAGCAGTTCTTC | CASKDAEIDNEQFF | TRBJ2-1 | NA | NA | TRBV6-5
TGCGCCAGCAGCTCCCTAGGGCAGGGGTCGGACACCGGGGAGCTGTTTTTT | CASSSLGQGSDTGELFF | TRBJ2-2 | NA | NA | TRBV5-1
TGTGCCAGCAGCTTGAGGAATTCACCCCTCCACTTT | CASSLRNSPLHF | TRBJ1-6 | NA | NA | TRBV11-2
TGTGCCAGCAGCTGGACTAGCGGGGGCGGGAATGAGCAGTTCTTC | CASSWTSGGGNEQFF | TRBJ2-1 | NA | TRBD2 | TRBV7-3
TGTGCCAGCAGTACAGGACAGGCTGGGGCCAACGTCCTGACTTTC | CASSTGQAGANVLTF | TRBJ2-6 | once | TRBD1 | TRBV5-4
TGTGCCAGCAGTGAATGGGGGGGGGAGGATCAGCCCCAGCATTTT | CASSEWGGEDQPQHF | TRBJ1-5 | NA | NA | TRBV6-1
TGTGCCTGTAACACAGGGGGCGATGAGCAGTTCTTC | CACNTGGDEQFF | TRBJ2-1 | once | TRBD1 | TRBV30
TGTGCCAGCAGCCAACGCAGGGATTCACCCCTCCACTTT | CASSQRRDSPLHF | TRBJ1-6 | NA | NA | TRBV14
TGTGCCAGCAGCTCAGGGACAGGGGGCGTCCGTGGCTACACCTTC | CASSSGTGGVRGYTF | TRBJ1-2 | NA | TRBD1 | TRBV5-6
TGTGCCAGTAGTCCTTGGTCGAACCGAGCGGCTAACTATGGCTACACCTTC | CASSPWSNRAANYGYTF | TRBJ1-2 | NA | NA | TRBV19
TGTGCCAGCGCCGGGACAGCCAATCAGCCCCAGCATTTT | CASAGTANQPQHF | TRBJ1-5 | NA | TRBD1 | TRBV6-5
TGTGCCAGTAGTATAGGGCAGAATTCACCCCTCCACTTT | CASSIGQNSPLHF | TRBJ1-6 | NA | NA | TRBV19
TGTGCCAGCAGCTCGGTCAGGGCAGAAGCCAAAAACATTCAGTACTTC | CASSSVRAEAKNIQYF | TRBJ2-4 | few | NA | TRBV5-5
TGTGCCAGCTCACCACGCACTAGCACAGATACGCAGTATTTT | CASSPRTSTDTQYF | TRBJ2-3 | once | NA | TRBV18
TGTGCCAGCAGCTTAGCAGGGGGAGTCCGGGAGACCCAGTACTTC | CASSLAGGVRETQYF | TRBJ2-5 | NA | NA | TRBV7-9
TGTGCTAGTGGTTTGGCCCGGACAGGCGACGGCTACACCTTC | CASGLARTGDGYTF | TRBJ1-2 | NA | TRBD1 | TRBV12-5
TGTGCCAGATTACCCCTCGACAGGGGCGGGACTGAAGCTTTCTTT | CARLPLDRGGTEAFF | TRBJ1-1 | NA | TRBD1 | TRBV5-3
TGTGCCAGCAGCGTAGAAGGGACAGGCACCGGGGAGCTGTTTTTT | CASSVEGTGTGELFF | TRBJ2-2 | NA | TRBD1 | TRBV9
TGTGCTAGTGGCCCCGGACTAGCGGGGGGGGAGACCCAGTACTTC | CASGPGLAGGETQYF | TRBJ2-5 | NA | TRBD2 | TRBV12-5
TGTGCCAGCAGTTTCCAGATCGGGGAGCTGTTTTTT | CASSFQIGELFF | TRBJ2-2 | NA | NA | TRBV25-1
TGCGCCAGCAGCCAAGTAACGAGGACTAGCGGGATTGAGCAGTTCTTC | CASSQVTRTSGIEQFF | TRBJ2-1 | NA | TRBD2 | TRBV4-1
TGTGCCAGCAGCGTACCAGGCGGGGACGGTAATTCACCCCTCCACTTT | CASSVPGGDGNSPLHF | TRBJ1-6 | few | NA | TRBV9
TGTGCCAGCAGTGAAGCGGCAGGGGCCTACAATGAGCAGTTCTTC | CASSEAAGAYNEQFF | TRBJ2-1 | few | NA | TRBV6-1
TGTGCCAGCAGTTACCGCGGCCTGAGCACAGATACGCAGTATTTT | CASSYRGLSTDTQYF | TRBJ2-3 | NA | NA | TRBV6-5
TGCAGCGTAGGGGGGGCGTATGGCGAGCAGTACTTC | CSVGGAYGEQYF | TRBJ2-7 | NA | NA | TRBV29-1
TGTGCCAGCAGCGAGCGGCGGACAGGAACGAACACTGAAGCTTTCTTT | CASSERRTGTNTEAFF | TRBJ1-1 | few | TRBD1 | TRBV7-9
TGTGCCAGCAGCAACGGGGTGAACACTGAAGCTTTCTTT | CASSNGVNTEAFF | TRBJ1-1 | NA | NA | TRBV7-2
TGCGCCAGCAGCCAAGCTTTGGGGGGGCTGAACACTGAAGCTTTCTTT | CASSQALGGLNTEAFF | TRBJ1-1 | NA | NA | TRBV4-1
TGTGCCAGCAGCCCGACCGGACAGGGCGGTGGGTTT | CASSPTGQGGGF | TRBJ1-1 | NA | TRBD1 | TRBV11-3
TGTGCCACAACCACAGGTCCCCATGAAGCTTTCTTT | CATTTGPHEAFF | TRBJ1-1 | NA | NA | TRBV7-9
TGTGCCAGCAGTTACTCGGAGACGGGAAGTGGGTACGAGCAGTACTTC | CASSYSETGSGYEQYF | TRBJ2-7 | NA | NA | TRBV6-6
TGTGCCAGCAGCCTCGGAGGAGGGGACACCGGGGAGCTGTTTTTT | CASSLGGGDTGELFF | TRBJ2-2 | NA | NA | TRBV9